Shown below are 5 T cell receptor beta chains from a single sample sequenced in a study of cytotoxic CD8 clonotypes in ibrutinib-treated CLL. Some clones are missing from TCRdb's copy, which holds only in-frame ones; the method was immunoSEQ multiplex PCR. The sample has 65,000 to 90,000 clones, roughly 80% seen once; the top ten hold about 36%. Here the sequenced sample was PBMCs, taken after 24 months of ibrutinib treatment. The receptor set was obtained from a human donor with chronic lymphocytic leukemia.

The chain joins TRBV5-6 to TRBJ1-5, with 9 nucleotides matching TRBD1. Germline assignment: CDR1 SGHDT and CDR2 YYEEEE. The length of the CDR3 is 15 residues. J was trimmed by 4 bases and V by 4 bases; bases with no gene match: 6. The CDR3 bases are TGTGCCAGCAGCACCGGACAGGGGCGGAATCAGCCCCAGCATTTT. This sequence encodes CASSTGQGRNQPQHF.

The genes are TRBV4-1 and TRBJ2-7; 7 nucleotides align to TRBD2. Germline-derived CDR1 and CDR2 are MGHRA and YSYEKL. The J segment lost 4 bases and the V segment lost 0 bases, leaving 9 bases of the junction unmatched. The CDR3 runs to 16 residues. The CDR3 DNA is TGCGCCAGCAGCCAAGAGTCTAGCGGACTAATATACGAGCAGTACTTC. Protein sequence: CASSQESSGLIYEQYF.

This clone was observed a single time. The J gene is TRBJ1-1, the V gene TRBV5-4; maybe TRBD1 (6 bases). The CDR3 sequence is 15 residues long. The V and J ends lost 4 bases and 1 base respectively, with 14 bases between them. CDR1 and CDR2 (germline): SGHNT, YYREEE (reference sequence). In DNA form, the CDR3 reads TGTGCCAGCAGCCCTGCACAGGGTACGAACACTGAAGCTTTCTTT. This encodes CASSPAQGTNTEAFF.

This clone has just one count. This chain links TRBV19 with TRBJ2-6; TRBD1 or TRBD2 may be the D gene (6 bases each). With 5 bases removed from V and 2 bases from J, the gap between germline ends came to 10 bases. The CDR3 length is 15 residues. Germline CDR1 and CDR2: LNHDA and SQIVND (reference sequence). CDR3 sequence (DNA): TGTGCCAGTAGTGAAGGGGGGACTGGGGCCAACGTCCTGACTTTC. It specifies CASSEGGTGANVLTF.

The rearrangement joins TRBV5-5 to TRBJ1-2, with TRBD1 identical over 8 bases. Germline values: CDR1 SGHKS, CDR2 YYEKEE (reference sequence). The CDR3 is made up of 14 amino acids. J was trimmed by 2 bases and V by 6 bases; bases with no gene match: 6. The CDR3 reads CASTPTGENYGYTF. The CDR3 DNA follows: TGTGCCAGCACGCCGACAGGGGAAAACTATGGCTACACCTTC.